This T cell receptor (beta chain) was sequenced during a study of blood T cell repertoires in COVID-19. Sequenced by immunoSEQ multiplex PCR; TCRdb stores in-frame clones only, minus some. The sample records around 80,000 clones, approximately 86% being singletons. The sample comprised peripheral blood. This clonotype was sampled from an elderly woman with acute or convalescent COVID-19.

For the CDR3, the DNA is TGTGCCTGGAGCGAACAGGGGAATCAGCCCCAGCATTTT. Translated: CAWSEQGNQPQHF. J is TRBJ1-5 and V is TRBV30, with TRBD1 matching 7 bases. Trimming cost V 3 bases and J 4 bases; bases outside gene matches: 3. Germline loops: CDR1 GTSNPN, CDR2 SVGIG (reference sequence). CDR3 length: 13 residues.